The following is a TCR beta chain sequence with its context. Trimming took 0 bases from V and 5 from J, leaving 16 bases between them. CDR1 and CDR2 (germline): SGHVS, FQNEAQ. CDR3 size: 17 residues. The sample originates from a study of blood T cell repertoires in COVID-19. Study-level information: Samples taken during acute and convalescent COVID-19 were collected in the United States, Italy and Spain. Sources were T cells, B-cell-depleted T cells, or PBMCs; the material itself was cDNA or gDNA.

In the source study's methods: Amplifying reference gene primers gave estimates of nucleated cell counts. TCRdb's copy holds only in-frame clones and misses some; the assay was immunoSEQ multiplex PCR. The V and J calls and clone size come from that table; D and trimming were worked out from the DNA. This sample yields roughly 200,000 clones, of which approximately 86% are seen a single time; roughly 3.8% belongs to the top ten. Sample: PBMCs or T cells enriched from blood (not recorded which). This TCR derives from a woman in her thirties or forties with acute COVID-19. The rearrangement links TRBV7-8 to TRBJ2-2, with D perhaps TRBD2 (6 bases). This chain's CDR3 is CASSLAFTGVPTGELFF. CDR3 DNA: TGTGCCAGCAGCTTAGCGTTTACGGGAGTCCCAACCGGGGAGCTGTTTTTT.